What follows describes a single T cell receptor beta chain. What it binds is not known. These data come from a study of OX40 agonist ivuxolimab in advanced cancers. The wider study: Patients received ivuxolimab, an intravenous treatment, every 2 weeks at 0.01 to 10 mg/kg.

The study's findings and limits: Circulating CD4+ and CD8+ T cells showed clonal expansion by week 6 at 0.1 to 3.0 mg/kg.

Method: immunoSEQ multiplex PCR; TCRdb's copy keeps in-frame clones and lacks some. This table holds about 36,000 clones, around 77% found once. Germline V CDR1 and CDR2: LNHDA, SQIVND (reference sequence). V lost 11 bases, J lost 7 bases, and 27 bases lay in between. The CDR3 runs to 16 residues. This rearrangement joins TRBV19 to TRBJ2-1, with no clear D. Sequences were derived from CD4+ or CD8+ T cells sorted from blood, sampled in a trial of the OX40 agonist ivuxolimab. The TCR sequence derives from an adult with an advanced solid tumor such as melanoma, head and neck, liver or kidney cancer. CDR3 loop: CASSWRSTGQQNEQFF. In DNA, the CDR3 is TGTGCCTCAAGTTGGCGGTCGACTGGGCAGCAGAATGAGCAGTTCTTC.